This T cell receptor (beta chain) came from a study of molecular identifiers for immune sequencing clone quantification. As for this clonotype: Its matching antigen is unknown. In this CDR3 the conserved last residue, phenylalanine or tryptophan, is missing, so a read error is likely.

It was from 20,000 to 1,000,000 sorted cells, with 10%, 30% or 50% RNA, that naive CD8 libraries came. Isolation of naive CD8 T cells was achieved by sorting on a CD8+CD4-CCR7+CD45RA+ phenotype. Findings and caveats of the study: Clones with over 20 RNA copies captured over 99% of effector molecules but under 1% of naive ones.

Previously described methods and listed TCR primers produced bulk TCR libraries. One entry per CDR3 protein, called by TCRdb with MiXCR from the PCR reads. The data hold about 630,000 distinct CDR3 sequences, with roughly 27% observed a single time. The sequencing sample was made of naive CD8+ T cells from blood, with Jurkat cell RNA spiked in. Noted subset: FACS-sorted CD8+CD4-CCR7+CD45RA+ naive T cells. The sequence was collected from a human donor in good health. Some libraries in this study had Jurkat cell RNA spiked in.

As DNA, the CDR3 is TGTGCCAGCAGTTACTTGGCGGGATACCAAGAGACCCAGTACATC. Its translation is CASSYLAGYQETQYI. J is TRBJ2-5 and V is TRBV6-2 or TRBV6-3; tentatively, D is TRBD2 (6 bases). The germline V and J ends were trimmed by 1 base and 0 bases, with 9 bases remaining between them. CDR3 length equals 15 residues. Germline V lookup: CDR1 MNHEY, CDR2 SVGEGT.